This passage covers 30 T cell receptor beta chains from one sample sequenced in a study of beta chain features in type 1 diabetes (dated by TCRdb to 2016 to 2018). General conclusions and limits of the study: In all four CD4+ subsets, TCRB CDR3 length was moderately but significantly shorter in type 1 diabetes patients.

Which antigens these TCRs recognize remains unknown. The library was made by the immunoSEQ multiplex PCR assay. The entire isolated RNA was reverse transcribed using the High Capacity cDNA Reverse Transcription Kit, and thus expressed TCRB transcripts were sequenced. TCRdb obtained this table from immuneACCESS and retained in-frame rearrangements with V and J assigned. These tables miss some clones; where compared with another copy, unresolved V genes account for less than half of the shortfall, and the remainder is unexplained. For this sample there are 500,000 to 850,000 clones; roughly an eighth appear just once. Together, the top ten hold just under 0.04% of the sample. Material: naive CD4+ T cells from blood. The cell subset or site label for this specimen denotes: true naive CD4+ T cells. These receptor sequences come from a man aged 18 to 30 with type 1 diabetes.

This clone was observed a few times. The V gene is TRBV7-2, the J gene TRBJ1-5, with D hard to call. With 4 bases removed from V and 3 bases from J, the gap between germline ends came to 4 bases. The length of the CDR3 is 12 residues. CDR1 SGHTA and CDR2 FQGNSA come from the germline V gene. The CDR3 region is CASSSFNQPQHF. For the CDR3, the DNA is TGTGCCAGCAGCTCATTCAATCAGCCCCAGCATTTT.

This clone showed up just a few times. This chain connects TRBV5-1 to TRBJ2-7; 9 bases map to TRBD1. The germline V gene encodes CDR1 SGHRS and CDR2 YFSETQ. With V trimmed by 0 bases and J by 5 bases, 6 bases remained unmatched. The CDR3 length is 15 residues. CDR3 sequence reads: CASSLDGQGRNEQYF. The CDR3 region has the DNA TGCGCCAGCAGCTTGGACGGACAGGGGAGGAACGAGCAGTACTTC.

The DNA for the CDR3 is TGTGCCAGCAGCTTACGTGTGGGTAGCGGGGTGTACGAGCAGTACTTC. Translation: CASSLRVGSGVYEQYF. The chain has TRBV7-2 and TRBJ2-7, with 8 bases identical to TRBD2. V shed 2 bases and J 4 bases; nucleotides not matched to a gene: 10. The CDR3 is 16 residues long. Germline CDR1 and CDR2: SGHTA and FQGNSA.

This clone appeared a few times. The V gene is TRBV5-1, the J gene TRBJ2-1; D unresolved. V was pared by 0 bases and J by 7 bases, with 5 bases between. Germline V gene lookup returns CDR1 SGHRS and CDR2 YFSETQ. There are 12 residues in the CDR3. CDR3 protein: CASSLAANEQFF. CDR3 DNA: TGCGCCAGCAGCTTGGCCGCGAATGAGCAGTTCTTC.

This chain connects TRBV30 to TRBJ2-1, with a tentative D call TRBD1 (6 bases). The CDR3 sequence is 13 residues long. V gave up 0 bases and J gave up 3 bases, with 6 bases separating them. Germline V gives CDR1 GTSNPN, CDR2 SVGIG (reference sequence). The CDR3 DNA reads TGTGCCTGGAGTGTGGACAGCTACAATGAGCAGTTCTTC. It yields the protein CAWSVDSYNEQFF.

This clone was seen a few times. The V call is TRBV7-8, the J call TRBJ2-5, with D maybe TRBD2 (5 bases). CDR1 and CDR2 (germline): SGHVS, FQNEAQ. CDR3 length equals 15 residues. V lost 2 bases to trimming and J lost 7 bases, with 17 bases between them. CDR3 DNA sequence: TGTGCCAGCAGCTTAAATCGCCGGCCTGCGGGGACCCAGTACTTC. Protein sequence: CASSLNRRPAGTQYF.

This clone was seen only a few times. The chain recombines TRBV11-2 with TRBJ2-1; D might be TRBD1 (7 bases). Trimming took 4 bases from V and 2 from J, leaving 12 bases between them. Germline V lookup: CDR1 SGHAT, CDR2 FQNNGV. CDR3 size: 15 residues. The CDR3 spells CASSSGGGAYNEQFF. For the CDR3, the DNA is TGTGCCAGCAGCTCTGGAGGGGGCGCCTACAATGAGCAGTTCTTC.

The chain links TRBV7-2 to TRBJ2-7; TRBD2 aligns across 13 bases. This CDR3 has 15 residues. The ends lost 6 bases at V and 3 bases at J; junction bases unmatched: 5. Germline loops: CDR1 SGHTA, CDR2 FQGNSA. This CDR3 reads CASSPTSGGFYEQYF. In nucleotides, the CDR3 is TGTGCCAGCAGTCCGACTAGCGGGGGGTTCTACGAGCAGTACTTC.

In its sample, this clone was seen a few times. The chain recombines TRBV27 with TRBJ2-1, with 7 bases aligning to TRBD1. The CDR3 sequence is 15 residues long. Germline CDR1 reads MNHEY; CDR2 reads SMNVEV (reference sequence). The ends lost 5 bases at V and 4 bases at J; junction bases unmatched: 8. CDR3 sequence reads: CASSIDRVRYNEQFF. Here the CDR3 DNA reads TGTGCCAGCAGTATCGACAGGGTTCGATACAATGAGCAGTTCTTC.

This sequence joins TRBV10-3 and TRBJ2-7, with 8 bases lining up with TRBD1. CDR3 size: 14 residues. With V trimmed by 2 bases and J by 5 bases, 5 bases remained unmatched. Germline-derived CDR1 and CDR2 are ENHRY and SYGVKD. The CDR3 coding sequence is TGTGCCATCAGTGAGGAGTTGACAGGGGACGAGCAGTACTTC. The encoded protein is CAISEELTGDEQYF.

The chain combines TRBV15 with TRBJ2-3; 12 bases are a match to TRBD2. V lost 1 base, J lost 8 bases, and 22 bases stayed unmatched. CDR1 is LNHNV and CDR2 is YYDKDF in the germline V gene (reference sequence). CDR3 length equals 21 residues. In DNA, the CDR3 is TGTGCCACCAGCAGAGCCTTAGATACCTCTAGCGGGAGGGCCAGGTGGGCTACGCAGTATTTT. Translated, it gives CATSRALDTSSGRARWATQYF.

This clone came up a few times. The rearrangement links TRBV14 to TRBJ2-1; 9 bases map to TRBD2. The V gene's germline CDR1 is SGHDN and CDR2 FVKESK. V lost 2 bases to trimming and J lost 8 bases; unmatched junction nucleotides: 7. The CDR3 spans 15 residues. The CDR3 region has the DNA TGTGCCAGCAGCCAATTAGCGGGGGCATACGATGAGCAGTTCTTC. It encodes CASSQLAGAYDEQFF.

In this sample, this clone turned up a few times. The V gene is TRBV9, the J gene TRBJ1-2; 8 bases are a match to TRBD1. The germline gives CDR1 SGDLS, CDR2 YYNGEE. The V gene end was trimmed by 4 bases and the J gene end by 8 bases; junction bases not matched to a gene: 13. There are 15 residues in the CDR3. CDR3 residues: CASSPRTGQGGGYTF. The CDR3 DNA reads as TGTGCCAGCAGCCCTCGTACCGGACAGGGCGGGGGCTACACCTTC.

This clone came up a few times. The chain has TRBV7-9 and TRBJ1-2; D remains ambiguous. The CDR3 consists of 13 residues. Between the trimmed V and J ends, which lost 0 bases and 2 bases, there was a span of 4 bases. Germline loops: CDR1 SEHNR, CDR2 FQNEAQ (reference sequence). The CDR3 region is CASSLASNYGYTF. CDR3 nucleotides: TGTGCCAGCAGCTTAGCTTCAAACTATGGCTACACCTTC.

This chain joins TRBV29-1 and TRBJ2-1; perhaps TRBD2 as D (5 bases). The CDR3 runs 15 residues. Germline CDR1 and CDR2: SQVTM and ANQGSEA. The CDR3 here is CTPAGIGSSYNEQFF. Written as DNA, the CDR3 is TGCACCCCGGCAGGTATTGGGAGTTCCTACAATGAGCAGTTCTTC.

This clone was detected a few times. The CDR3 coding sequence is TGTGCCAGCAGTTTTACGGCCTCGAACACTGAAGCTTTCTTT. Translated, it gives CASSFTASNTEAFF. The gene calls are TRBV7-2 and TRBJ1-1; D is uncertain. The CDR3 length is 14 residues. The germline V gene encodes CDR1 SGHTA and CDR2 FQGNSA. With 6 bases removed from V and 1 base from J, the gap between germline ends came to 12 bases.

This clone showed up just a few times. The chain couples TRBV2 to TRBJ1-5, with a tentative D call TRBD1 (5 bases). The V end lost 2 bases, the J end lost 6 bases, and 14 bases lay between the germline ends. The CDR3 consists of 15 residues. Germline V gene data show CDR1 as SNHLY and CDR2 as FYNNEI. The CDR3 DNA reads as TGTGCCAGCAGTGAATTCGGTCAGGGCTTTCAGCCCCAGCATTTT. It translates to CASSEFGQGFQPQHF.

The V and J genes are TRBV23-1 and TRBJ2-5, with 12 bases lining up with TRBD1. TRBV23-1 is sorted into the ORF group, with uncertain function. V lost 0 bases and J lost 4; bases outside the gene matches: 9. The CDR3 sequence is 18 residues long. The CDR3 nucleotides read TGCGCCAGCAGTCAATCGAAACGGGACAGGGGGCTCAGAGAGACCCAGTACTTC. It yields the protein CASSQSKRDRGLRETQYF.

This clone was detected many times. The chain uses TRBV14 and TRBJ2-4; D gene ambiguous. V dropped 4 bases and J dropped 8 bases, with 6 bases sitting between them. CDR3 length: 11 residues. Germline values: CDR1 SGHDN, CDR2 FVKESK. The CDR3 DNA reads TGTGCCAGCAGCCGTCAAGACATTCAGTACTTC. Translated: CASSRQDIQYF.

This clone was seen a handful of times. In the same sample, other DNA sequences code for this CDR3. The genes are TRBV27 and TRBJ1-5; D is possibly TRBD1 (5 bases). The CDR3 has 12 amino acids. The V end lost 6 bases, the J end lost 5 bases, and 8 bases lay between the germline ends. Germline V gives CDR1 MNHEY, CDR2 SMNVEV (reference sequence). The chain's CDR3 is CASRSRDQPQHF. The CDR3 DNA is TGTGCCAGCAGGAGCAGGGATCAGCCCCAGCATTTT.

This chain links TRBV29-1 with TRBJ2-1; either TRBD1 or TRBD2 may supply D (5 bases each). Trimming shortened V by 1 base and J by 12 bases, and 13 bases separated the two germline ends. Germline values: CDR1 SQVTM, CDR2 ANQGSEA. This CDR3 contains 12 residues. DNA of the CDR3: TGCAGCGTTGAAGGACCGGGACCCTCGCAGTTCTTC. Residues: CSVEGPGPSQFF.

Of note for this clone: At one end, the junction sequence differs from germline, possibly due to a read error. The CDR3 bases are TGTGCCAGCAGCTTACAGGGGAACCCTGAAGCTTTCTTT. As protein: CASSLQGNPEAFF. The rearrangement links TRBV2 to TRBJ1-1, with TRBD1 matching over 7 bases. Germline V lookup: CDR1 SNHLY, CDR2 FYNNEI. This CDR3 has 13 residues. The full variable domain, completed using reference TRBV2 and TRBJ1-1, is EPEVTQTPSHQVTQMGQEVILRCVPISNHLYFYWYRQILGQKVEFLVSFYNNEISEKSEIFDDQFSVERPDGSNFTLKIRSTKLEDSAMYFCASSLQGNPEAFFGQGTRLTVV.

The V call is TRBV30, the J call TRBJ2-3; D might be TRBD1 (5 bases). Germline V CDR1 and CDR2: GTSNPN, SVGIG (reference sequence). V was pared by 4 bases and J by 3 bases, with 11 bases between. The CDR3 has 13 residues. The CDR3 loop is CAWTMGQTDTQYF. CDR3 in DNA: TGTGCCTGGACCATGGGGCAGACAGATACGCAGTATTTT.

The sample holds a few counts of this clone. This rearrangement joins TRBV2 to TRBJ1-1, with 8 bases identical to TRBD1. V was clipped by 6 bases and J by 6 bases; unmatched bases: 3. CDR1 is SNHLY and CDR2 is FYNNEI in the germline V gene. CDR3 length equals 12 residues. The CDR3 region is CASRLTGAEAFF. For the CDR3, the DNA is TGTGCCAGCAGGTTGACAGGGGCTGAAGCTTTCTTT.

The chain couples TRBV19 to TRBJ2-1; either TRBD1 or TRBD2 may fit D (5 bases each). V was cut by 5 bases and J by 0 bases, with 8 bases left in between. From germline, CDR1 is LNHDA and CDR2 SQIVND (reference sequence). The length of the CDR3 is 14 residues. The DNA of the CDR3 is TGTGCCAGTAGTCGGGACCGCTCCTACAATGAGCAGTTCTTC. Its translation is CASSRDRSYNEQFF. The variable domain in full, completed from reference TRBV19 and TRBJ2-1, reads DGGITQSPKYLFRKEGQNVTLSCEQNLNHDAMYWYRQDPGQGLRLIYYSQIVNDFQKGDIAEGYSVSREKKESFPLTVTSAQKNPTAFYLCASSRDRSYNEQFFGPGTRLTVL.

The V gene is TRBV2, the J gene TRBJ2-1; weak D call: TRBD1 (5 bases). The germline V gene encodes CDR1 SNHLY and CDR2 FYNNEI. Trimming took off 3 bases at V and 1 base at J, with 13 bases between the two ends. The CDR3 spans 16 residues. CDR3 amino acids: CASSERLRVSYNEQFF. CDR3 sequence (DNA): TGTGCCAGCAGTGAGCGCCTCAGGGTATCCTACAATGAGCAGTTCTTC.

This clone turned up a few times. The chain links TRBV10-3 to TRBJ2-3; TRBD1 aligns across 7 bases. The CDR3 is 14 amino acids. The trim removed 6 bases at V and 2 bases at J, leaving 5 bases unmatched. Looked up from germline, CDR1 is ENHRY and CDR2 is SYGVKD. CDR3 residues: CAISPDRYTDTQYF. The DNA for the CDR3 is TGTGCCATCAGCCCGGACAGGTACACAGATACGCAGTATTTT.

The V and J genes are TRBV30 and TRBJ1-1, with 9 bases identical to TRBD1. The CDR3 runs to 14 residues. Germline V gives CDR1 GTSNPN, CDR2 SVGIG (reference sequence). The J segment lost 6 bases and the V segment lost 5 bases, leaving 10 bases of the junction unmatched. CDR3 residues: CAWSTGGSGAEAFF. For the CDR3, the DNA is TGTGCCTGGTCTACAGGGGGCTCGGGGGCTGAAGCTTTCTTT.

CDR3 coding DNA: TGTGCCAGCAGTGACCTGGGCTCCCCTGGGGATACGCAGTATTTT. Residues: CASSDLGSPGDTQYF. The gene calls are TRBV6-4 and TRBJ2-3, with D hard to call. The CDR3 covers 15 residues. V lost 2 bases and J lost 6, with 15 bases in between. Germline V gives CDR1 MRHNA, CDR2 SNTAGT.

The DNA for the CDR3 is TGTGCCAGCAGCTTGGATTACCCCAACCCATACATTCAGTACTTC. It specifies CASSLDYPNPYIQYF. The rearrangement joins TRBV5-4 to TRBJ2-4; D remains ambiguous. V shed 0 bases and J shed 8 bases, with 15 bases lying between them. The germline V gene encodes CDR1 SGHNT and CDR2 YYREEE (reference sequence). CDR3 length: 15 amino acids.